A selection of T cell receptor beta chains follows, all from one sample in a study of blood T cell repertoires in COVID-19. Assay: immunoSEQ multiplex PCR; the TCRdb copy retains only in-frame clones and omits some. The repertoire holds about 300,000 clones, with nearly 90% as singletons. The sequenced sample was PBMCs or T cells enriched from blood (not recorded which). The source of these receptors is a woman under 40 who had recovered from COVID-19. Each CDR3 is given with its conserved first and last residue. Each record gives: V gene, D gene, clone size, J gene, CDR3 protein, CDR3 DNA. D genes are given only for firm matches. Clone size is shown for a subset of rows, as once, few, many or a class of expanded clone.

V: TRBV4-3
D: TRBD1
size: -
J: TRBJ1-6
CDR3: CASSQAPQGASSPLHF
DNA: TGCGCCAGCAGCCAAGCCCCCCAGGGGGCAAGTTCACCCCTCCACTTT

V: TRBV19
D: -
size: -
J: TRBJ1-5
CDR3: CASSGAQGGKGNQPQHF
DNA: TGTGCCAGTAGTGGCGCACAGGGTGGAAAGGGCAATCAGCCCCAGCATTTT

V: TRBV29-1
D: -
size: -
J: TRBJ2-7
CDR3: CSVAASSYEQYF
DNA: TGCAGCGTTGCCGCCAGCTCCTACGAGCAGTACTTC

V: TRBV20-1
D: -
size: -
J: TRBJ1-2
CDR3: CSVWGVGGYTF
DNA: TGCAGTGTCTGGGGAGTGGGTGGCTACACCTTC

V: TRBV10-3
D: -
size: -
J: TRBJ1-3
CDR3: CAISDGHPSGNTIYF
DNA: TGTGCCATCAGTGATGGACACCCCTCTGGAAACACCATATATTTT

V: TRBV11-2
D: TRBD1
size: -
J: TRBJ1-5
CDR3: CASSYGQGRAQHF
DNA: TGTGCCAGCAGCTACGGACAGGGGCGGGCCCAGCATTTT

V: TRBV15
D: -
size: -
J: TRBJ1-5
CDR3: CATSRDLRSDQPQHF
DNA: TGTGCCACCAGCAGAGATCTTCGGAGCGATCAGCCCCAGCATTTT

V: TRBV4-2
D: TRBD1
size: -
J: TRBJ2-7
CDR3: CASSQVGDRVSEQYF
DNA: TGTGCCAGCAGCCAAGTTGGAGACAGGGTCTCCGAGCAGTACTTC

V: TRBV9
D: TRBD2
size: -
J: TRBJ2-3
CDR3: CASSVSGGAGVDTQYF
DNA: TGTGCCAGCAGCGTGAGCGGGGGGGCCGGGGTAGATACGCAGTATTTT

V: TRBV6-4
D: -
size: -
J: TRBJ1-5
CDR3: CASRTGTQVYNQPQHF
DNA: TGTGCCAGCAGGACCGGGACACAAGTCTACAATCAGCCCCAGCATTTT

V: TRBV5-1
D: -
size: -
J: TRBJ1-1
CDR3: CASSGGRGTEAFF
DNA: TGCGCCAGCAGCGGAGGGCGCGGGACTGAAGCTTTCTTT

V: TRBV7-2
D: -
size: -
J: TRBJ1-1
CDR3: CASSLNRYEAFF
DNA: TGTGCCAGCAGCCTTAACAGGTATGAAGCTTTCTTT

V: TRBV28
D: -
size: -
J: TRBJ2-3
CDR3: CASSSLTVRGNTQYF
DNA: TGTGCCAGCAGTTCCCTGACCGTCCGGGGGAATACGCAGTATTTT

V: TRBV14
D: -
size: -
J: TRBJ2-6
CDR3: CASSQEGVRVFSGANVLTF
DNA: TGTGCCAGCAGCCAAGAAGGGGTCAGGGTTTTTTCTGGGGCCAACGTCCTGACTTTC

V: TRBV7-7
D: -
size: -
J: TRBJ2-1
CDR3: CASSFRGNNEQFF
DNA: TGTGCTAGCAGCTTCAGGGGAAACAATGAGCAGTTCTTC

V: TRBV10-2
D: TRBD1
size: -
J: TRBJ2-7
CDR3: CASSDRQGGEQYF
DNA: TGCGCCAGCAGTGACCGACAGGGGGGAGAGCAGTACTTC

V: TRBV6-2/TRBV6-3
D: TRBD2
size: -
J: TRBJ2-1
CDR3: CASSYGITGGDEQFF
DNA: TGTGCCAGCAGTTACGGGATCACGGGGGGTGATGAGCAGTTCTTC

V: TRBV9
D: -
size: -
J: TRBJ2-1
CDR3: CASSPTGLNNEQFF
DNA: TGTGCCAGCAGCCCCACCGGACTGAACAATGAGCAGTTCTTC

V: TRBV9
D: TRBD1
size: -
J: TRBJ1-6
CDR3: CASRGQGGNSPLHF
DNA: TGTGCCAGCAGGGGGCAGGGGGGTAATTCACCCCTCCACTTT

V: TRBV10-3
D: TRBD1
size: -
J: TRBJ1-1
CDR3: CAISRGRDTEAFF
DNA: TGTGCCATCAGCAGGGGGCGGGACACTGAAGCTTTCTTT

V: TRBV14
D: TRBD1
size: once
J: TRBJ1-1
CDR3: CASSRAAAVGTGRMNTEAFF
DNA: TGTGCCAGCAGCCGAGCCGCGGCGGTTGGGACAGGAAGAATGAACACTGAAGCTTTCTTT

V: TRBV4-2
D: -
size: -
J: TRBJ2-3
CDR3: CASSQEQVTTQYF
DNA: TGTGCCAGCAGCCAAGAACAGGTTACTACGCAGTATTTT

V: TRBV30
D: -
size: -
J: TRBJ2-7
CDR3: CAWNEGVGYEQYF
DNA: TGTGCCTGGAACGAGGGGGTAGGGTACGAGCAGTACTTC

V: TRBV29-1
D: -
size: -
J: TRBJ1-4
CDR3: CSVGGIGEKLFF
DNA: TGCAGCGTTGGAGGGATCGGAGAAAAACTGTTTTTT

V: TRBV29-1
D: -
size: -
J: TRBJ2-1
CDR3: CSVRDPGGPYNEQFF
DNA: TGCAGCGTCCGAGACCCCGGGGGACCCTACAATGAGCAGTTCTTC

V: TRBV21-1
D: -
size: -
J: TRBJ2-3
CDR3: CARHLASGGYTQYF
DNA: TGTGCGAGGCACCTGGCTAGCGGGGGCTATACGCAGTATTTT